This T cell receptor (beta chain) was identified in a study of OX40 agonist ivuxolimab in advanced cancers. Clones were sequenced by immunoSEQ multiplex PCR, and TCRdb holds only the in-frame ones, with some missing. The data show under 50,000 clones, about 80% seen once. Germline V lookup: CDR1 LGHNA, CDR2 YSLEER. The CDR3 is 16 residues long. Trimming took off 0 bases at V and 7 bases at J, with 15 bases between the two ends. This TCR was sampled from an adult with an advanced solid tumor such as melanoma, head and neck, liver or kidney cancer. The rearrangement links TRBV4-3 to TRBJ2-2; no firm D call. The sample here was CD4+ or CD8+ T cells sorted from blood, taken in a trial of the OX40 agonist ivuxolimab. The CDR3 here is CASSQDRWDSGGELFF. The CDR3 DNA sequence: TGCGCCAGCAGCCAAGATAGGTGGGATTCGGGCGGGGAGCTGTTTTTT.